Below, 13 T cell receptor beta chains from the same sample are listed, as sequenced in a study of T cell repertoires in ileal Crohn's disease. Sample time point: neoterminal ileum biopsy at postoperative endoscopy, about 6 months after surgery. Assay: immunoSEQ multiplex PCR; the TCRdb copy retains only in-frame clones and omits some. This table has approximately 10,000 clones, less than 85% appearing once. Sequencing was done on a sample of ileal tissue. The source is an adult with Crohn's disease.

The V gene is TRBV27, the J gene TRBJ2-3; 8 bases match TRBD1. With 3 bases clipped from V and 3 bases from J, the junction kept 17 bases outside the gene matches. This CDR3 spans 19 amino acids. CDR1 is MNHEY and CDR2 is SMNVEV in the germline V gene (reference sequence). CDR3 loop: CASSLGRRLAGGRTDTQYF. CDR3 sequence (DNA): TGTGCCAGCAGTTTGGGACGCAGACTTGCAGGGGGCCGAACAGATACGCAGTATTTT.

This clone was counted a single time. The chain combines TRBV6-5 with TRBJ1-6; unclear D gene. Trimming removed 8 bases from V and 9 bases from J, with 11 bases in between. The CDR3 has 12 residues. Germline V gene lookup returns CDR1 MNHEY and CDR2 SVGAGI. The CDR3 protein is CASRGGSSPLHF. DNA of the CDR3: TGTGCCAGCCGGGGAGGAAGTTCACCCCTCCACTTT.

This rearrangement joins TRBV30 to TRBJ2-1; tentatively, D is TRBD2 (5 bases). Germline V gene lookup returns CDR1 GTSNPN and CDR2 SVGIG (reference sequence). V lost 0 bases and J 0 bases, leaving 12 bases between the germline ends. The CDR3 extends over 16 amino acids. CDR3 coding DNA: TGTGCCTGGAGTGTATCTCTAGGGAGCTCCTACAATGAGCAGTTCTTC. Its translation: CAWSVSLGSSYNEQFF.

J is TRBJ1-2 and V is TRBV11-2; a weak D match, TRBD1 (6 bases). Germline CDR1 and CDR2: SGHAT and FQNNGV. The CDR3 runs 12 residues. The V gene lost 3 bases and the J gene lost 8 bases, with 10 bases spanning the gap. The CDR3 DNA follows: TGTGCCAGCAGCTTTAGCAGGGGAGGCTACACCTTC. Its protein is CASSFSRGGYTF.

The chain combines TRBV14 with TRBJ1-2, with no clear D. CDR1 and CDR2 (germline): SGHDN, FVKESK. The CDR3 totals 13 residues. V was pared by 2 bases and J by 4 bases, with 8 bases between. CDR3 DNA sequence: TGTGCCAGCAGCCAAAATCCGGGCTATGGCTACACCTTC. Its translation is CASSQNPGYGYTF.

The chain uses TRBV6-6 and TRBJ1-1; 7 bases align to TRBD1. Germline V gives CDR1 MNHNY, CDR2 SVGAGI (reference sequence). V lost 5 bases, J lost 0 bases, and 9 bases stayed unmatched. CDR3 length: 16 residues. The CDR3 DNA is TGTGCCAGCAGTCACGAACAGGGGCGATTGAACACTGAAGCTTTCTTT. Translated, it gives CASSHEQGRLNTEAFF.

This clone was observed a single time. V is TRBV5-1 and J is TRBJ2-7, with TRBD1 matching over 10 bases. Per the germline V gene, CDR1 is SGHRS and CDR2 is YFSETQ. After removal of 4 bases from V and 6 bases from J, the junction contained 7 bases not matched to a gene. This CDR3 has 14 residues. The CDR3 loop is CASSHGTGESEQYF. The DNA for the CDR3 is TGCGCCAGCAGCCACGGGACAGGGGAGAGCGAGCAGTACTTC. Filled out from reference TRBV5-1 and TRBJ2-7, the complete variable domain reads KAGVTQTPRYLIKTRGQQVTLSCSPISGHRSVSWYQQTPGQGLQFLFEYFSETQRNKGNFPGRFSGRQFSNSRSEMNVSTLELGDSALYLCASSHGTGESEQYFGPGTRLTVT.

The rearrangement uses TRBV6-1 and TRBJ1-6; weak D call: TRBD1 (5 bases). V was shortened by 2 bases and J by 7 bases, with 15 bases between the two germline ends. The CDR3 consists of 16 residues. In germline, CDR1 is MNHNS, CDR2 SASEGT. DNA for the CDR3: TGTGCCAGCAGTGAAAGTATTGGGGCGGCGAATTCACCCCTCCACTTT. As protein: CASSESIGAANSPLHF.

About this clone itself: The junction departs from germline at one end; a sequencing error may be responsible. Distinct nucleotide sequences in the sample also encode this CDR3. This chain uses TRBV30 with TRBJ1-6; weak D call: TRBD1 (6 bases). Germline V lookup: CDR1 GTSNPN, CDR2 SVGIG (reference sequence). The CDR3 runs to 17 residues. This CDR3 is CAWSADRLSSYNSPLHF. The CDR3, as DNA: TGTGCCTGGAGTGCGGACAGACTAAGCTCCTATAATTCCCCCCTCCACTTT.

This chain links TRBV27 with TRBJ2-1, with TRBD2 identical over 8 bases. The ends lost 7 bases at V and 2 bases at J; junction bases unmatched: 4. The CDR3 contains 14 residues. Germline values: CDR1 MNHEY, CDR2 SMNVEV (reference sequence). Written as DNA, the CDR3 is TGTGCCAGCAAAATCGGGGGGGCCTACAATGAGCAGTTCTTC. Protein: CASKIGGAYNEQFF.

The genes are TRBV7-9 and TRBJ1-2, with D maybe TRBD1 (5 bases). CDR1 is SEHNR, CDR2 FQNEAQ, per germline (reference sequence). This CDR3 is 14 amino acids long. Trimming left V 2 bases short and J 4 bases short, with 11 bases between. The CDR3 coding sequence is TGTGCCAGCAGCTTAACGCGGGGGATCTATGGCTACACCTTC. Protein product: CASSLTRGIYGYTF.

The chain has TRBV5-1 and TRBJ1-2, with D maybe TRBD1 (6 bases). Looked up from germline, CDR1 is SGHRS and CDR2 is YFSETQ. V shed 6 bases and J shed 5 bases, with 14 bases lying between them. The CDR3 runs to 13 residues. The chain's CDR3 is CASNGPGEYGYTF. DNA of the CDR3: TGCGCCAGCAATGGTCCAGGGGAGTATGGCTACACCTTC.

The chain employs TRBV2 and TRBJ2-2, with D tentatively TRBD1 (6 bases). Trimming stripped 2 bases from V and 8 bases from J, with 9 bases between. CDR1 is SNHLY, CDR2 FYNNEI, per germline. The CDR3 is made up of 13 amino acids. CDR3 protein: CASSENREGELFF. CDR3 in DNA: TGTGCCAGCAGTGAAAACAGGGAGGGGGAGCTGTTTTTT. Combining the CDR3 with reference TRBV2 and TRBJ2-2 gives the whole variable domain EPEVTQTPSHQVTQMGQEVILRCVPISNHLYFYWYRQILGQKVEFLVSFYNNEISEKSEIFDDQFSVERPDGSNFTLKIRSTKLEDSAMYFCASSENREGELFFGEGSRLTVL.